The text below deals with one T cell receptor beta chain. What it binds is not known. TCRdb's copy holds only in-frame clones and misses some; the assay was immunoSEQ multiplex PCR. The sample includes about 31,000 clones, roughly 80% of them seen just once. This sample stems from a study of OX40 agonist ivuxolimab in advanced cancers. Overall study: Cohort: roughly 80% men, mean age roughly 60, aged about 23 to 80. Participants could have had prior anti-PD-1, anti-PD-L1 or anti-CTLA-4 therapy, and around 40% had some.

The V and J ends lost 8 bases and 0 bases, in that order; junction bases with no gene match: 12. Per germline, CDR1 MDHEN and CDR2 SYDVKM. The CDR3 is made up of 17 amino acids. General study results and limits: Expanded clones were, on average, more numerous in CD8+ T cells than in CD4+.

This specimen consisted of CD4+ or CD8+ T cells sorted from blood, obtained in a trial of the OX40 agonist ivuxolimab. This chain links TRBV28 with TRBJ2-1; 8 nucleotides agree with TRBD2. The receptor was derived from an adult with an advanced solid tumor such as melanoma, head and neck, liver or kidney cancer. This chain's CDR3 is CASGEPTGTSSYNEQFF. The CDR3 DNA reads TGTGCCAGCGGTGAGCCGACCGGGACTAGCTCCTACAATGAGCAGTTCTTC.